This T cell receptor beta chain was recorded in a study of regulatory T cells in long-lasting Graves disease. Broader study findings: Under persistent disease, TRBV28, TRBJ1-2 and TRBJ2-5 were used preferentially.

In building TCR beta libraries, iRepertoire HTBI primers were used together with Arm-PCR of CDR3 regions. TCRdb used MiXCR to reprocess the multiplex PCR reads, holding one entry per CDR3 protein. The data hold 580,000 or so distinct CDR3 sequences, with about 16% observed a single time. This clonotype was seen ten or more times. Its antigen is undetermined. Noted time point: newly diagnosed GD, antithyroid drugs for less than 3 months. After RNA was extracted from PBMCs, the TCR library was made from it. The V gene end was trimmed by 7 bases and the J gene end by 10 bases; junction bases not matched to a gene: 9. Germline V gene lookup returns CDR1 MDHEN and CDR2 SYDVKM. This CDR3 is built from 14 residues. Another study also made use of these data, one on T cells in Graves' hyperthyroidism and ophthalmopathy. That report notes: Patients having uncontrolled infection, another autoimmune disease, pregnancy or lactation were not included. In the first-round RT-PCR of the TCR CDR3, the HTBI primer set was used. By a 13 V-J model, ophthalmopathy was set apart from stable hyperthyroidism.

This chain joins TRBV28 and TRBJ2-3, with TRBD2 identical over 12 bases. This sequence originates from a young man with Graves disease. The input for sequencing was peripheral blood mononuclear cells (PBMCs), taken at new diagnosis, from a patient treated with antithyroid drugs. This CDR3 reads CASMLAGGPTAQYF. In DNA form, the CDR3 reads TGTGCCAGCATGCTAGCGGGAGGGCCTACGGCGCAGTATTTT.